The source of this T cell receptor beta chain is a study of cytomegalovirus exposure and HLA in healthy donors. Primers for the PCR totalled 60 Vbeta and 13 Jbeta. The protocol was immunoSEQ multiplex PCR, while the TCRdb copy is restricted to in-frame clones and leaves out a portion. The sample has 95,000 to 150,000 clones, less than 90% seen once. This clone occurred a few times. Its antigen is not identified. This CDR3 has 15 amino acids. V dropped 3 bases and J dropped 2 bases, with 13 bases sitting between them. The germline CDR1 and CDR2 sequences are MDHEN and SYDVKM. General study results and limits: Follow-up analysis seemed to connect common viral pathogens with several of the most significant clusters identified. Sequencing likely generated an artifact that appeared as a cluster of highly shared sequence variants. Compared with the roughly 700-donor mean, an Asian-associated ancestry cluster reportedly had fewer N-insertions, according to a later analysis.

The V gene is TRBV28, the J gene TRBJ1-1, with D maybe TRBD1 (5 bases). Sequenced sample: PBMCs. The sequence was obtained from a man aged 50-59 years in good health and CMV-seronegative. The CDR3 reads CASSFWGRVNTEAFF. The CDR3 nucleotides read TGTGCCAGCAGTTTTTGGGGCAGAGTAAACACTGAAGCTTTCTTT.